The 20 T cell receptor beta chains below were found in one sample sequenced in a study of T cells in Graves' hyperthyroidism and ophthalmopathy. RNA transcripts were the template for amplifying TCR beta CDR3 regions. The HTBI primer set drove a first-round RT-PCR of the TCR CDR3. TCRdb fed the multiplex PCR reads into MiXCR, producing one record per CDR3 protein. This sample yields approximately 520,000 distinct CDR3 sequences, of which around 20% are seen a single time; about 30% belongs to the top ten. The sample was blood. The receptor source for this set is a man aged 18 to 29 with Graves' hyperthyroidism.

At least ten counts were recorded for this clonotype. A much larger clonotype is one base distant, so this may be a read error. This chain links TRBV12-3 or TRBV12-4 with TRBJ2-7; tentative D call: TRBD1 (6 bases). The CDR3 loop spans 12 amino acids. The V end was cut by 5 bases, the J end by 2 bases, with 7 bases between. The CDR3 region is CASSHRAYEQYF. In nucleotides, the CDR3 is TGTGCCAGCAGTCACAGGGCCTACGAGCAGTACTTC.

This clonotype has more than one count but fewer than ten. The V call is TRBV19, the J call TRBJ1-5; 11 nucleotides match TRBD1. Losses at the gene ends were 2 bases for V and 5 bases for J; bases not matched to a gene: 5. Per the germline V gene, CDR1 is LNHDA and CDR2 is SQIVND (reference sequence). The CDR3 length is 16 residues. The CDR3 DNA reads TGTGCCAGTAGTATAAGGGGACAGGGGGTTGATCAGCCCCAGCATTTT. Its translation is CASSIRGQGVDQPQHF.

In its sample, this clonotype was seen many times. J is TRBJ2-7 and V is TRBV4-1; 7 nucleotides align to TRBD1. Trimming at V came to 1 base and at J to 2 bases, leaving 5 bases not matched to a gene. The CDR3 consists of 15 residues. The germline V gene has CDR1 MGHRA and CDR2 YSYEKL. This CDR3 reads CASSQGDSPTYEQYF. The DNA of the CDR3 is TGCGCCAGCAGCCAAGGGGACAGCCCAACCTACGAGCAGTACTTC.

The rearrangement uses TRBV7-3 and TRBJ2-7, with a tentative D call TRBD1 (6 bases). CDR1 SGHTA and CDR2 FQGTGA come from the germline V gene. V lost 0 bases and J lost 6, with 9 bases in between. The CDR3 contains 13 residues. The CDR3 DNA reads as TGTGCCAGCAGCTTAACCAGGGGTCGCGAGCAGTACTTC. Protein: CASSLTRGREQYF. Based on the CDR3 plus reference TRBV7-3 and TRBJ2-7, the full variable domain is GAGVSQTPSNKVTEKGKYVELRCDPISGHTALYWYRQSLGQGPEFLIYFQGTGAADDSGLPNDRFFAVRPEGSVSTLKIQRTERGDSAVYLCASSLTRGREQYFGPGTRLTVT.

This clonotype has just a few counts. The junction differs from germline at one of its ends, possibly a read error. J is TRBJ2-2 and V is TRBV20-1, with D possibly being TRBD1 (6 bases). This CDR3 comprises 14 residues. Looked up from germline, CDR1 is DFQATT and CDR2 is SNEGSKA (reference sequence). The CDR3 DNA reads TGCAGTGCTCGGATCACAGGGAACGCCGGGGAGCTGTTTTTT. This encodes CSARITGNAGELFF.

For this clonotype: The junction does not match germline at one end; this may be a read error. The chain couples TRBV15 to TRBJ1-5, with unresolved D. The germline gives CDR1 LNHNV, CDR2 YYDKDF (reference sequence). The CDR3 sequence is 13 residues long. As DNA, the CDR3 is TGTGCTACTGCGAGAGGCACAAATCAGCCCCGGCATTTT. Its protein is CATARGTNQPRHF.

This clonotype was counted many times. CDR3 loop: CASSLEALPNTEAFF. CDR3 DNA sequence: TGCGCCAGCAGCTTGGAGGCATTACCGAACACTGAAGCTTTCTTT. This rearrangement joins TRBV5-1 to TRBJ1-1; D gene uncertain. Deletions cut 0 bases from V and 1 base from J, with 10 bases between. Germline CDR1 SGHRS, CDR2 YFSETQ. The CDR3 is 15 residues long. Full variable domain (rest looked up from reference TRBV5-1 and TRBJ1-1): KAGVTQTPRYLIKTRGQQVTLSCSPISGHRSVSWYQQTPGQGLQFLFEYFSETQRNKGNFPGRFSGRQFSNSRSEMNVSTLELGDSALYLCASSLEALPNTEAFFGQGTRLTVV.

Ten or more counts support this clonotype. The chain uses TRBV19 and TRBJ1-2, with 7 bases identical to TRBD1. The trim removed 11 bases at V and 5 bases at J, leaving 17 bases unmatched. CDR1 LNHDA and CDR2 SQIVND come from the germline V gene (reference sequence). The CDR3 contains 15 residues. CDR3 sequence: CACSGTADAFYGYTF. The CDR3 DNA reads TGTGCCTGCTCTGGGACAGCCGACGCTTTTTATGGCTACACCTTC.

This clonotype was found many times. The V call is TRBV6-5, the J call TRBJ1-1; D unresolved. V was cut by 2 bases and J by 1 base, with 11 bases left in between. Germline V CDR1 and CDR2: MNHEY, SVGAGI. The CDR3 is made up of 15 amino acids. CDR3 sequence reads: CASSYLWSGNTEAFF. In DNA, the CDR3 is TGTGCCAGCAGTTACCTCTGGTCCGGGAACACTGAAGCTTTCTTT.

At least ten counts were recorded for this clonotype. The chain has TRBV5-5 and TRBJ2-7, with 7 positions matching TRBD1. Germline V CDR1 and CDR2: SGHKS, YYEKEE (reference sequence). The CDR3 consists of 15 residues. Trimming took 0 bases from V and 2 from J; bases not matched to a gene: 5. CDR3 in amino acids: CASSLASGTAYEQYF. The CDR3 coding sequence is TGTGCCAGCAGCTTGGCATCCGGGACAGCCTACGAGCAGTACTTC.

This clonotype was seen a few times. The CDR3 DNA sequence: TGCGCCAGCAGCCACGAATTTGGGGGTTTCAATCAGCCCCAGCATTTT. Translated, it gives CASSHEFGGFNQPQHF. V usage is TRBV4-1 and J usage is TRBJ1-5; D is possibly TRBD1 (5 bases). CDR1 and CDR2 (germline): MGHRA, YSYEKL. V was shortened by 3 bases and J by 3 bases, with 15 bases between the two germline ends. This CDR3 has 16 amino acids.

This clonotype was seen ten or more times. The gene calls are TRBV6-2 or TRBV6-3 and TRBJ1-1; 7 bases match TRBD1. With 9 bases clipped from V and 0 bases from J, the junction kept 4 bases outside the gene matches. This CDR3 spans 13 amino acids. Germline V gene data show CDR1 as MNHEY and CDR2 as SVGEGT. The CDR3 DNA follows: TGTGCCAGTTGGGACAGCATGAACACTGAAGCTTTCTTT. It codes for CASWDSMNTEAFF.

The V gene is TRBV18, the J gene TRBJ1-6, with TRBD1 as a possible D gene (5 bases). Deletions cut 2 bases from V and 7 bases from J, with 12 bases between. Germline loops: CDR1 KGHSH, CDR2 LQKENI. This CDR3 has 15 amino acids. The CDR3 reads CASSPMGVGNSPLHF. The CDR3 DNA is TGTGCCAGCTCACCAATGGGGGTCGGGAATTCACCCCTCCACTTT.

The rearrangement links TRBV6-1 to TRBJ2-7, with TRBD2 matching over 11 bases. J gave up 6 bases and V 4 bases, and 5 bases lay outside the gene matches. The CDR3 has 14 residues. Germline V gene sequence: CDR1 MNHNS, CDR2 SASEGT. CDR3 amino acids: CASSVAGGQREQYF. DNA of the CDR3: TGTGCCAGCAGTGTAGCGGGAGGGCAACGCGAGCAGTACTTC.

The CDR3 DNA sequence: TGTGCCACCCCGTGGGGCTCAAGAAGTGAAAAACTGTTTTTT. Its protein is CATPWGSRSEKLFF. J is TRBJ1-4 and V is TRBV6-1, with D maybe TRBD1 (5 bases). The CDR3 totals 14 residues. The germline CDR1 and CDR2 sequences are MNHNS and SASEGT. V gave up 10 bases and J gave up 7 bases, with 19 bases separating them.

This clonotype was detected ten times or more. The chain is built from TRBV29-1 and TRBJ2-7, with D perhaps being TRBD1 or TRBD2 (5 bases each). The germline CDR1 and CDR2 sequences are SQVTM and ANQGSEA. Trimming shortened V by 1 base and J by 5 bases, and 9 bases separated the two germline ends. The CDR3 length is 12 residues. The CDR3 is CSVEGEGNEQYF. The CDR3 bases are TGCAGCGTTGAAGGTGAGGGGAACGAGCAGTACTTC.

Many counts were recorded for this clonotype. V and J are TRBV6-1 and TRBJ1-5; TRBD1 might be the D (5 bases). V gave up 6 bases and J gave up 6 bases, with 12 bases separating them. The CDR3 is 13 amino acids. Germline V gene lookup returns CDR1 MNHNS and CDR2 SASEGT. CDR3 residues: CASRAGIVQPQHF. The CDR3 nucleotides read TGTGCCAGCAGGGCAGGGATTGTTCAGCCCCAGCATTTT.

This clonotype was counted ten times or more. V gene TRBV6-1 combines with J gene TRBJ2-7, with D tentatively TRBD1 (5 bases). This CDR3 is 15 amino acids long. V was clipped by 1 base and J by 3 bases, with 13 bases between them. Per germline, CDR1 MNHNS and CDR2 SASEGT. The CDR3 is CASSEGTPALYEQYF. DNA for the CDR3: TGTGCCAGCAGTGAAGGGACACCGGCCCTCTACGAGCAGTACTTC.

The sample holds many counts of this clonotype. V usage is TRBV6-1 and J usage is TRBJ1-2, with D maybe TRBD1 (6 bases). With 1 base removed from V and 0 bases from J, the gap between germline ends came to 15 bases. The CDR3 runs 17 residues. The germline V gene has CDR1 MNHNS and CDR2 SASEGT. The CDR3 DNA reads TGTGCCAGCAGTGAAGGTCCGGGGGGCGGAACTAACTATGGCTACACCTTC. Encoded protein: CASSEGPGGGTNYGYTF.

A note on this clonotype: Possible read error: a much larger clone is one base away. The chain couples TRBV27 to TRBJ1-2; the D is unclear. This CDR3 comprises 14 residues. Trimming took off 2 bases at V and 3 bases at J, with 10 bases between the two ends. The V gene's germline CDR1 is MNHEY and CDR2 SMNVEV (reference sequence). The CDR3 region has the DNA TGTGCCAGCAGTTTACGCAAGTCCGACTATGGCTACACCTTC. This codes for CASSLRKSDYGYTF.